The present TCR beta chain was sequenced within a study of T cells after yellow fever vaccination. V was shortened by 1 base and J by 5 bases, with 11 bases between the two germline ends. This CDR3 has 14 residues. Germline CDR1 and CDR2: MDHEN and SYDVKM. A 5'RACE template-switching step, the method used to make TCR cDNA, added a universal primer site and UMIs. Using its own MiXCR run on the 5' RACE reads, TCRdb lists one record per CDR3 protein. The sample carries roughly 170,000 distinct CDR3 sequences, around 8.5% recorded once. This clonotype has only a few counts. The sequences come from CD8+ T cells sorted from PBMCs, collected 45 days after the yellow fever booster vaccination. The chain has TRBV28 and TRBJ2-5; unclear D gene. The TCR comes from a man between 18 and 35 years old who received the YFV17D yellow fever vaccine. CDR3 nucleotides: TGTGCCAGCAGTTTATTGCTGATCGGGGAGACCCAGTACTTC. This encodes CASSLLLIGETQYF.